This TCR beta chain is from a study of blood T cell repertoires in COVID-19. On the study more broadly: Whether acute or convalescent, the COVID-19 samples came from the United States, Italy and Spain.

This clone was seen just once. Libraries were prepared by immunoSEQ multiplex PCR; TCRdb keeps only in-frame clonotypes and omits some of them. The table shows about 250,000 clones, with about 80% occurring only once. V dropped 4 bases and J dropped 2 bases, with 27 bases sitting between them. CDR1 is SGDLS, CDR2 YYNGEE, per germline. The CDR3 runs to 19 residues. This sequence originates from an elderly woman with acute or convalescent COVID-19. The sample was peripheral blood. The chain employs TRBV9 and TRBJ2-5; D perhaps matches TRBD2 (6 bases). The CDR3 DNA reads TGTGCCAGCAGCCCTAAGGGACTGCCGGACTACTTTTTGCAAGAGACCCAGTACTTC. Its protein is CASSPKGLPDYFLQETQYF.